These 10 T cell receptor beta chains originate from one sample sequenced in a study of beta chain features in type 1 diabetes (dated by TCRdb to between 2017 and 2018). The library relied on the immunoSEQ multiplex PCR assay. All of the isolated RNA was reverse transcribed with the High Capacity cDNA Reverse Transcription Kit, so expressed TCRB transcripts were sequenced. Held by TCRdb, this immuneACCESS table contains in-frame sequences only and omits some clones. Under half of the omission traces to an unresolved V gene where checked; the cause of the rest is unknown. Recorded for this sample are more than 300,000 clones; around an eighth of them occurred a single time. More than 0.015% of the sample rests with the top ten. Source material: naive CD4+ T cells from blood. In light of the paper, this sample's cell subset or site label describes: true naive CD4+ T cells. The receptors originated from a man aged 18 to 30 in good health.

This chain uses TRBV6-1 with TRBJ2-2; 7 bases line up with TRBD1. In germline, CDR1 is MNHNS, CDR2 SASEGT. V lost 7 bases to trimming and J lost 7 bases; unmatched junction nucleotides: 6. The CDR3 length is 13 residues. The CDR3 coding sequence is TGTGCCAGCAAACCGGGACAGAGCGGGGAGCTGTTTTTT. Protein product: CASKPGQSGELFF.

The CDR3 DNA sequence: TGCGCCAGCGAAACGGGACAGGGAGTTTCCGGGGAGCTGTTTTTT. This gives the protein CASETGQGVSGELFF. The rearrangement links TRBV5-1 to TRBJ2-2, with 9 bases fitting TRBD1. The CDR3 contains 15 residues. Germline V CDR1 and CDR2: SGHRS, YFSETQ. J lost 6 bases, V lost 7 bases, and 10 bases had no gene match.

This chain joins TRBV5-4 and TRBJ2-7; TRBD2 matches 11 bases. The CDR3 runs to 15 residues. CDR1 is SGHNT, CDR2 YYREEE, per germline (reference sequence). V gave up 4 bases and J gave up 3 bases; unmatched junction bases: 6. The CDR3 region has the DNA TGTGCCAGCAGCCCGATAACTAGCGGGAGCTACGAGCAGTACTTC. This sequence encodes CASSPITSGSYEQYF.

This clone was seen only a few times. J is TRBJ2-5 and V is TRBV6-8; D remains ambiguous. Trimming removed 4 bases from V and 4 bases from J, with 16 bases in between. CDR3 size: 15 residues. The germline V gene has CDR1 MNHGY and CDR2 SAAAGT. This chain's CDR3 is CASSSTVSSGETQYF. The CDR3 DNA reads TGTGCCAGCAGTTCAACGGTCAGTTCGGGAGAGACCCAGTACTTC.

This clone occurred a few times. The chain couples TRBV5-1 to TRBJ2-3; D call uncertain. The germline V gene encodes CDR1 SGHRS and CDR2 YFSETQ. The CDR3 covers 12 residues. The V and J ends lost 2 bases and 5 bases respectively, with 6 bases between them. Here the CDR3 DNA reads TGCGCCAGCAGCTTTAACAAAGATACGCAGTATTTT. It codes for CASSFNKDTQYF.

V is TRBV30 and J is TRBJ2-5; D possibly corresponds to TRBD1 (5 bases). V lost 0 bases to trimming and J lost 1 base, with 12 bases between them. CDR1 is GTSNPN and CDR2 is SVGIG in the germline V gene (reference sequence). The CDR3 is 15 amino acids. The CDR3 region has the DNA TGTGCCTGGAGTGTATTCAGGGCCACCCAAGAGACCCAGTACTTC. It yields the protein CAWSVFRATQETQYF.

The chain joins TRBV27 to TRBJ2-5; 8 positions agree with TRBD1. Germline values: CDR1 MNHEY, CDR2 SMNVEV (reference sequence). V gave up 7 bases and J gave up 5 bases; unmatched junction bases: 6. The CDR3 has 13 amino acids. CDR3: CASTRTGRETQYF. CDR3 bases: TGTGCCAGCACCCGGACAGGGCGGGAGACCCAGTACTTC.

The chain recombines TRBV7-9 with TRBJ1-1; D is uncertain. V lost 1 base to trimming and J lost 4 bases, with 10 bases between them. The length of the CDR3 is 14 residues. Germline CDR1 is SEHNR and CDR2 is FQNEAQ (reference sequence). CDR3 DNA sequence: TGTGCCAGCAGCTTAGAGAGGTTGAGCACTGAAGCTTTCTTT. The encoded protein is CASSLERLSTEAFF.

V gene TRBV7-9 combines with J gene TRBJ2-5, with a possible D match to TRBD2 (5 bases). The better agreement between TRBJ2-7 and the DNA end casts doubt on the J call. Germline-derived CDR1 and CDR2 are SEHNR and FQNEAQ (reference sequence). The CDR3 runs 14 residues. The CDR3 loop reads CASSSNTRWHEQYF. Written as DNA, the CDR3 is TGTGCCAGCAGCTCCAACACTAGGTGGCACGAGCAGTACTTC.

The rearrangement uses TRBV7-9 and TRBJ1-4, with TRBD1 matching 7 bases. Looked up from germline, CDR1 is SEHNR and CDR2 is FQNEAQ (reference sequence). V was clipped by 1 base and J by 8 bases; unmatched bases: 7. The CDR3 consists of 15 residues. CDR3 loop: CASSLGDRVAEKLFF. The CDR3 nucleotides read TGTGCCAGCAGCTTAGGTGACAGGGTGGCGGAAAAACTGTTTTTT.